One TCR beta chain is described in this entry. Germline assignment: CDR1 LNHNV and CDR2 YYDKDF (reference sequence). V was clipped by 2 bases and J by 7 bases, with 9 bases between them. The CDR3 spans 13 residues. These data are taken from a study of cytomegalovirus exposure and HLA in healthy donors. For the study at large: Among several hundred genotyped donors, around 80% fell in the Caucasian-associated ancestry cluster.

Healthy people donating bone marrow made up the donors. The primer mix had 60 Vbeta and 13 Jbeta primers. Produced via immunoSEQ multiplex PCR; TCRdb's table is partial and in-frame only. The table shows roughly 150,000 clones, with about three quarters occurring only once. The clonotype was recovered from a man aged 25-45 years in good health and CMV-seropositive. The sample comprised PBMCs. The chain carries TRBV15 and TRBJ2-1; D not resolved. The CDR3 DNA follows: TGTGCCACCAGCAGAAGCTTCGGTAATGAGCAGTTCTTC. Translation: CATSRSFGNEQFF.